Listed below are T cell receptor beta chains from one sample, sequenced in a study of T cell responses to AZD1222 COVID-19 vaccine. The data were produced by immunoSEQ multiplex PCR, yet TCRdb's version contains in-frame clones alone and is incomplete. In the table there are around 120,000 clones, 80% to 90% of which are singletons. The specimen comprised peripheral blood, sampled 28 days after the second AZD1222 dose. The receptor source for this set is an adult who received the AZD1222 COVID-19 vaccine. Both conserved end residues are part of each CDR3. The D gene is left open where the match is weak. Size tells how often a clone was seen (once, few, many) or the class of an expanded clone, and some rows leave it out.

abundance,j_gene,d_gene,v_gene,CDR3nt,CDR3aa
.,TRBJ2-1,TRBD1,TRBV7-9,TGTGCCAGCAGCTTAAGCGCCACAGGGGGAAATGAGCAGTTCTTC,CASSLSATGGNEQFF
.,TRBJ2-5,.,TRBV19,TGTGCCAGTAGTATAGGTTCGGGGCAAGAGACCCAGTACTTC,CASSIGSGQETQYF
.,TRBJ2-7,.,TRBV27,TGTGCCAGCAGCGTACTAGTCTCCTACGAGCAGTACTTC,CASSVLVSYEQYF
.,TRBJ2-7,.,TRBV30,TGTGCCTGGAGTGCAAGGGGACTGTTCGGGCAGTACTTC,CAWSARGLFGQYF
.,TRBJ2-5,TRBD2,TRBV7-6,TGTGCCAGCAGCTTAGCCCCTAGCGGGGGGGCGTTTGAGACCCAGTACTTC,CASSLAPSGGAFETQYF
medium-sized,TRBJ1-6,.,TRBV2,TGTGCCAGCAGTTTCGGGTTGAGCTCCTATAATTCACCCCTCCACTTT,CASSFGLSSYNSPLHF
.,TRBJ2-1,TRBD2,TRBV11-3,TGTGCCAGCAGCTTAGCCTCTAGCGGGAGGGTTTGGGATGAGCAGTTCTTC,CASSLASSGRVWDEQFF
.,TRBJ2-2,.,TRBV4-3,TGCGCCAGCAGCCATGAATTTCGGACAGAGAACACCGGGGAGCTGTTTTTT,CASSHEFRTENTGELFF
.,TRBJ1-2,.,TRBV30,TGTGCCTGGAGCTTGGAGGGGGTAGGGGGCTACACCTTC,CAWSLEGVGGYTF
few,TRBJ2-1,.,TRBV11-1,TGTGCCAGCAGCCTAGGGACCCCAGGGGACAATGAGCAGTTCTTC,CASSLGTPGDNEQFF
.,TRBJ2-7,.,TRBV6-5,TGTGCCAGCAGGTCCGGGACGGCCTACGAGCAGTACTTC,CASRSGTAYEQYF
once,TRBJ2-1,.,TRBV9,TGTGCCAGCAGCGTAACCTTCGGACGGGGCGATGAGCAGTTCTTC,CASSVTFGRGDEQFF
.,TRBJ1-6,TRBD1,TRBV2,TGTGCCAGCAGTGAGGGACAGGGAGATTCACCCCTCCACTTT,CASSEGQGDSPLHF
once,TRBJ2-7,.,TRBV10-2,TGCGCCAGCACATCAGGGCCCGACTCCTACGAGCAGTACTTC,CASTSGPDSYEQYF
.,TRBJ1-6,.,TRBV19,TGTGCCAGTAAATCCTTGGGGGATTCACCCCTCCACTTT,CASKSLGDSPLHF
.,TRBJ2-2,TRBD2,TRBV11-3,TGTGCCAGCAGCCGACAGGCTAGCGGGTATACGAACACCGGGGAGCTGTTTTTT,CASSRQASGYTNTGELFF
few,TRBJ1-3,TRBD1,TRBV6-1,TGTGCCAGCAGTGCCCGGGACAGGCATTCTGGAAACACCATATATTTT,CASSARDRHSGNTIYF
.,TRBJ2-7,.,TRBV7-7,TGTGCTAGCAGCCCCACCGAGGGGAGCGAGCAGTACTTC,CASSPTEGSEQYF
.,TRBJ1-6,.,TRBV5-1,TGCGCCAGCAGCTTGACGATTCCGGGGGCCAACTCCTATAATTCACCCCTCCACTTT,CASSLTIPGANSYNSPLHF
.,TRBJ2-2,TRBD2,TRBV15,TGTGCCACCAGCGCAGCGGGGGGCTGGACCGGGGAGCTGTTTTTT,CATSAAGGWTGELFF
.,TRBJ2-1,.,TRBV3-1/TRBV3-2,TGTGCCAGCAGCCAAGATCTCCCGGATGAGCAGTTCTTC,CASSQDLPDEQFF
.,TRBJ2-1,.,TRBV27,TGTGCCAGCAGTACCTCAGTCGATGAGCAGTTCTTC,CASSTSVDEQFF
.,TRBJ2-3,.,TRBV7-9,TGTGCCAGCAGCTTTATGCAGGGGATGGATACGCAGTATTTT,CASSFMQGMDTQYF
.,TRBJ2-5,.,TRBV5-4,TGTGCCAGCAGCTTCAAGGGATTACAAGAGACCCAGTACTTC,CASSFKGLQETQYF
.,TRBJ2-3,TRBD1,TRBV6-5,TGTGCCAGCAGTCAGTCGGGACAGGGTGCAGATACGCAGTATTTT,CASSQSGQGADTQYF
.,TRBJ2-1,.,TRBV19,TGTGCCAGTAGTAGCGGCCGCGTCAAGAATGAGCAGTTCTTC,CASSSGRVKNEQFF
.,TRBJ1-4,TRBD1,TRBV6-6,TGTGCCAGCAGCCCCGACAGGGCGAGAGAAAAACTGTTTTTT,CASSPDRAREKLFF
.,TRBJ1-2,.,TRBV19,TGTGCCAGTATGTTCCCAGGGAAGAATGGCTACACCTTC,CASMFPGKNGYTF
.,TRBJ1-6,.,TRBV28,TGTGCCAGCAGTTTAAGAGGGGGAATATCACCCCTCCACTTT,CASSLRGGISPLHF
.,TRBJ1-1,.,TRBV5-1,TGCGCCAGCAGCCCTAGGACAGACGCGAACACTGAAGCTTTCTTT,CASSPRTDANTEAFF
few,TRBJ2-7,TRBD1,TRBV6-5,TGTGCCAGCAGCCGGACAGGAGAGTCCTACGAGCAGTACTTC,CASSRTGESYEQYF
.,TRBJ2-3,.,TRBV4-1,TGCGCCAGTCCCCGAAGGGGGTCTAGCACAGATACGCAGTATTTT,CASPRRGSSTDTQYF
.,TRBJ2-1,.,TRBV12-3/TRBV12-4,TGTGCCAGCAGCTCTTATCGTACTGAGCAGTTCTTC,CASSSYRTEQFF
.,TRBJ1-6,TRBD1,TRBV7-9,TGTGCCAGCAGCTGGACAGGCTCCTATAATTCACCCCTCCACTTT,CASSWTGSYNSPLHF
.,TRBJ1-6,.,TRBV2,TGTGCCAGCAGTAAGGACAGCTCCTATAATTCACCCCTCCACTTT,CASSKDSSYNSPLHF
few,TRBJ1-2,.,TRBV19,TGTGCCAGTAGTGCCTCGACAAACTATGGCTACACCTTC,CASSASTNYGYTF
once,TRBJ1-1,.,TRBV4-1,TGCGCCAGCAGCCAAACCGTTGTAGGCATCATGAACACTGAAGCTTTCTTT,CASSQTVVGIMNTEAFF
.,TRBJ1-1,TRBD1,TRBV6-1,TGTGCCAGCAGTGAGGGACAGGGGGGCGCTGAAGCTTTCTTT,CASSEGQGGAEAFF
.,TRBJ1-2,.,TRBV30,TGTGCCTGGAGTGTATTGCTGGTGGCTGGCTACACCTTC,CAWSVLLVAGYTF
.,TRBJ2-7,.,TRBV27,TGTGCCAGCAGTTTATCAGTCCAGGGGGGTTTCTACGAGCAGTACTTC,CASSLSVQGGFYEQYF
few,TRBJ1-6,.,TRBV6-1,TGTGCCAGCAGTGAATACTCCAGAGCGAATTCACCCCTCCACTTT,CASSEYSRANSPLHF
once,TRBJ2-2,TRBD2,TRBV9,TGTGCCAGCAGCGTAAGGACTAGCGGGAGATGGACCGGGGAGCTGTTTTTT,CASSVRTSGRWTGELFF
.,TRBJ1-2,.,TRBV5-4,TGTGCCAGCAGCCCCCGAGGTGGAAGAGCCCTCTATGGCTACACCTTC,CASSPRGGRALYGYTF